Following are 23 T cell receptor beta chains from one sample sequenced in a study of human T cells and chemical hapten exposure (dated by TCRdb to the early 2020s). The sample's time point label, decoded: patch test 3, about 24 weeks after DPC sensitization. The treatment or condition tag for this specimen amounts to: therapeutic diphenylcyclopropenone sensitization with weekly scalp DPC. Library creation used RACE. Sequencer: NextSeq 500. The public reads were run again by TCRdb, first through fastp at Q25 and then through MiXCR, and only productive beta chains were kept. Rows are combined by CDR3 protein, so each entry shows the most common genes and DNA. The sample table holds more than 85,000 distinct CDR3 sequences, of which 30% to 35% were seen once. The ten largest clonotypes hold around 2.7% of the sample. The sequencing used whole blood, collected in connection with sensitization to the hapten diphenylcyclopropenone (DPC). These receptors came from a man aged 40-49 years with alopecia areata. Some clones in this sample may be carry-over from other donors' samples.

There are a few counts of this clonotype. The chain is built from TRBV2 and TRBJ2-1, with 10 nucleotides matching TRBD2. With 2 bases clipped from V and 7 bases from J, the junction kept 11 bases outside the gene matches. From germline, CDR1 is SNHLY and CDR2 FYNNEI. The CDR3 loop spans 17 amino acids. The CDR3 sequence is CASSERLAGAIQNEQFF. The DNA for the CDR3 is TGTGCCAGCAGTGAAAGGCTAGCGGGAGCTATACAAAATGAGCAGTTCTTC. Full variable domain (remainder filled in from reference TRBV2 and TRBJ2-1): EPEVTQTPSHQVTQMGQEVILRCVPISNHLYFYWYRQILGQKVEFLVSFYNNEISEKSEIFDDQFSVERPDGSNFTLKIRSTKLEDSAMYFCASSERLAGAIQNEQFFGPGTRLTVL.

The rearrangement joins TRBV18 to TRBJ2-1; D remains unclear. The CDR3 covers 15 residues. V was pared by 0 bases and J by 10 bases, with 16 bases between. CDR1 is KGHSH, CDR2 LQKENI, per germline. As DNA, the CDR3 is TGTGCCAGCTCACCACCGTCACGGACCGGGCCCGAGCAGTTCTTC. Translating gives CASSPPSRTGPEQFF. The whole variable domain, filled in from reference TRBV18 and TRBJ2-1, reads NAGVMQNPRHLVRRRGQEARLRCSPMKGHSHVYWYRQLPEEGLKFMVYLQKENIIDESGMPKERFSAEFPKEGPSILRIQQVVRGDSAAYFCASSPPSRTGPEQFFGPGTRLTVL.

The chain has TRBV6-5 and TRBJ2-3, with 7 bases fitting TRBD1. The V gene end was trimmed by 0 bases and the J gene end by 3 bases; junction bases not matched to a gene: 6. Germline CDR1 MNHEY, CDR2 SVGAGI. The CDR3 is 16 amino acids. The CDR3 here is CASSYSTRGLTDTQYF. Here the CDR3 DNA reads TGTGCCAGCAGTTACTCGACGAGGGGGCTTACAGATACGCAGTATTTT.

This chain uses TRBV7-2 with TRBJ2-7, with no clear D. The CDR3 runs to 15 residues. Germline V gene data show CDR1 as SGHTA and CDR2 as FQGNSA. Trimming took 5 bases from V and 0 from J, leaving 14 bases between them. The CDR3 loop reads CASSPGSLGSYEQYV. The CDR3 DNA reads as TGTGCCAGCAGCCCCGGGTCTCTTGGCTCCTACGAGCAGTACGTC.

The CDR3 sequence: CASSPRQRASGANVLTF. CDR3 bases: TGTGCCAGCAGCCCACGACAGAGGGCTTCTGGGGCCAACGTCCTGACTTTC. The rearrangement uses TRBV7-2 and TRBJ2-6; D possibly matches TRBD1 or TRBD2 (5 bases each). V was trimmed by 5 bases and J by 1 base, leaving 15 bases between them. This CDR3 is built from 17 residues. Germline V gives CDR1 SGHTA, CDR2 FQGNSA.

The CDR3 here is CASSLWGGGVDQPQHF. The DNA for the CDR3 is TGTGCCAGCAGCTTATGGGGCGGGGGGGTTGATCAGCCCCAGCATTTT. V usage is TRBV7-2 and J usage is TRBJ1-5; D might be TRBD1 (5 bases). CDR1 SGHTA and CDR2 FQGNSA come from the germline V gene. V shed 2 bases and J shed 5 bases, with 16 bases lying between them. The CDR3 has 16 amino acids. Together with reference TRBV7-2 and TRBJ1-5, the CDR3 gives the full variable domain: GAGVSQSPSNKVTEKGKDVELRCDPISGHTALYWYRQSLGQGLEFLIYFQGNSAPDKSGLPSDRFSAERTGGSVSTLTIQRTQQEDSAVYLCASSLWGGGVDQPQHFGDGTRLSIL.

This sequence joins TRBV4-3 and TRBJ2-7; TRBD1 is a possible D gene (5 bases). This CDR3 contains 15 residues. Germline assignment: CDR1 LGHNA and CDR2 YSLEER. The germline V and J ends were trimmed by 5 bases and 2 bases, with 16 bases remaining between them. The CDR3 coding sequence is TGCGCCAGCAGCGCAAAACAGGTATGGACCTACGAGCAGTACGTC. Translated: CASSAKQVWTYEQYV.

This chain links TRBV4-1 with TRBJ2-5, with D perhaps matching TRBD2 (5 bases). Germline assignment: CDR1 MGHRA and CDR2 YSYEKL. Trimming removed 5 bases at V and 7 bases at J, with 11 bases between. The CDR3 sequence is 12 residues long. The CDR3 coding sequence is TGCGCCAGCAGCGGAGGTGAAGGGACCCAGTACTTC. Amino acids: CASSGGEGTQYF.

The V and J genes are TRBV5-6 and TRBJ1-1; D uncertain. V lost 2 bases, J lost 0 bases, and 11 bases lay in between. Looked up from germline, CDR1 is SGHDT and CDR2 is YYEEEE. This CDR3 is 15 amino acids long. CDR3 protein: CASSFVRSMNTEAFF. Here the CDR3 DNA reads TGTGCCAGCAGCTTTGTGCGAAGCATGAACACTGAAGCTTTCTTT. The whole variable domain, filled in from reference TRBV5-6 and TRBJ1-1, reads DAGVTQSPTHLIKTRGQQVTLRCSPKSGHDTVSWYQQALGQGPQFIFQYYEEEERQRGNFPDRFSGHQFPNYSSELNVNALLLGDSALYLCASSFVRSMNTEAFFGQGTRLTVV.

This clonotype was found a few times. The J gene is TRBJ2-7, the V gene TRBV20-1, with 9 bases lining up with TRBD1. The CDR3 is 15 residues long. The V gene end was trimmed by 5 bases and the J gene end by 3 bases; junction bases not matched to a gene: 11. From germline, CDR1 is DFQATT and CDR2 SNEGSKA (reference sequence). Here the CDR3 reads CSALVSDRGGYEQYF. CDR3 nucleotides: TGCAGTGCTCTTGTTTCGGACAGGGGAGGCTACGAGCAGTACTTC.

The V call is TRBV6-2 or TRBV6-3, the J call TRBJ2-1; TRBD2 matches at 9 bases. Germline CDR1 is MNHEY and CDR2 is SVGEGT. This CDR3 region has 18 residues. Trimming took 2 bases from V and 3 from J; bases not matched to a gene: 11. The CDR3 here is CASSYPYKSSGNYNEQFF. The CDR3 bases are TGTGCCAGCAGTTACCCCTATAAGTCTAGCGGGAACTACAATGAGCAGTTCTTC.

The chain combines TRBV18 with TRBJ2-3; TRBD1 matches at 7 bases. The length of the CDR3 is 16 residues. CDR1 KGHSH and CDR2 LQKENI come from the germline V gene. The J segment lost 0 bases and the V segment lost 3 bases, leaving 6 bases of the junction unmatched. The CDR3 nucleotides read TGTGCCAGCTCACCGGGGACAGCCACTAGCACAGATACGCAGTATTTT. Its translation: CASSPGTATSTDTQYF.

This clonotype was counted between two and nine times. CDR3 sequence (DNA): TGTGCCAGCAGCCAAGGAGGAGGAAACACTGAAGCTTTCTTT. Encoded protein: CASSQGGGNTEAFF. This chain links TRBV9 with TRBJ1-1; D is unresolved. V lost 4 bases, J lost 2 bases, and 12 bases lay in between. Germline V lookup: CDR1 SGDLS, CDR2 YYNGEE. The CDR3 is 14 amino acids.

There are a few counts of this clonotype. The genes are TRBV20-1 and TRBJ2-2, with D perhaps TRBD1 (5 bases). Trimming cost V 3 bases and J 0 bases, with 5 bases left between them. Looked up from germline, CDR1 is DFQATT and CDR2 is SNEGSKA (reference sequence). The CDR3 totals 13 residues. In DNA form, the CDR3 reads TGCAGTGCTAGCAGGGCGAACACCGGGGAGCTGTTTTTT. Its protein product is CSASRANTGELFF.

V usage is TRBV25-1 and J usage is TRBJ2-5; 10 bases match TRBD2. The CDR3 runs to 16 residues. Germline trimming cut 4 bases from V and 2 bases from J; bases unmatched to any gene: 7. Germline CDR1 is MGHDK and CDR2 is SYGVNS. CDR3 sequence (DNA): TGTGCCAGCAGTGCCTGGACTAGCGGAGTACAAGAGACCCAGTACTTC. Translation: CASSAWTSGVQETQYF.

The V gene is TRBV6-6, the J gene TRBJ2-7; D possibly corresponds to TRBD2 (6 bases). This CDR3 region has 13 residues. The germline V and J ends were trimmed by 2 bases and 4 bases, with 9 bases remaining between them. Looked up from germline, CDR1 is MNHNY and CDR2 is SVGAGI (reference sequence). CDR3 region: CASSYAGRYEQYV. The CDR3 nucleotides are TGTGCCAGCAGTTACGCGGGGCGATACGAGCAGTACGTC.

This clonotype was recorded a few times. The rearrangement uses TRBV29-1 and TRBJ2-1, with D uncertain. The CDR3 is 15 amino acids. CDR1 SQVTM and CDR2 ANQGSEA come from the germline V gene. V lost 5 bases and J lost 2, with 16 bases in between. CDR3: CSVSVSLGAYNEQFF. The CDR3 DNA follows: TGCAGCGTTTCAGTGAGTCTTGGAGCCTACAATGAGCAGTTCTTC.

This clonotype was counted only a few times. This sequence joins TRBV5-1 and TRBJ1-1, with D possibly matching TRBD1 (5 bases). The CDR3 sequence is 14 residues long. The V and J ends lost 2 bases and 1 base respectively, with 9 bases between them. CDR1 SGHRS and CDR2 YFSETQ come from the germline V gene. The CDR3 DNA is TGCGCCAGCAGCTTAGATACAGGGAACACTGAAGCTTTCTTT. This translates into CASSLDTGNTEAFF.

CDR3 bases: TGCAGCGTTGAAGGGACGGGCTCTGGGGCCAACGTCCTGACTTTC. It yields the protein CSVEGTGSGANVLTF. The chain carries TRBV29-1 and TRBJ2-6, with D hard to call. This CDR3 region has 15 residues. Germline CDR1 is SQVTM and CDR2 is ANQGSEA. V gave up 1 base and J gave up 0 bases, with 7 bases separating them. Drawing the rest from reference TRBV29-1 and TRBJ2-6, the complete variable domain is SAVISQKPSRDICQRGTSLTIQCQVDSQVTMMFWYRQQPGQSLTLIATANQGSEATYESGFVIDKFPISRPNLTFSTLTVSNMSPEDSSIYLCSVEGTGSGANVLTFGAGSRLTVL.

This clonotype was seen a few times. CDR3 in amino acids: CASSLGPLNQPQHF. The CDR3 DNA reads TGTGCCAGCAGTTTGGGCCCGCTCAATCAGCCCCAGCATTTT. The genes are TRBV28 and TRBJ1-5; D unresolved. Trimming cost V 3 bases and J 3 bases, with 9 bases left between them. Germline loops: CDR1 MDHEN, CDR2 SYDVKM. The CDR3 is 14 amino acids.

J is TRBJ1-5 and V is TRBV5-1; 10 bases are shared with TRBD1. The CDR3 is 14 residues long. Germline loops: CDR1 SGHRS, CDR2 YFSETQ. V was pared by 7 bases and J by 7 bases, with 8 bases of the junction left unmatched. The CDR3 protein is CASEGQGIGQPQHF. The DNA of the CDR3 is TGCGCCAGCGAGGGACAGGGGATAGGCCAGCCCCAGCATTTT. The variable domain in full, completed from reference TRBV5-1 and TRBJ1-5, reads KAGVTQTPRYLIKTRGQQVTLSCSPISGHRSVSWYQQTPGQGLQFLFEYFSETQRNKGNFPGRFSGRQFSNSRSEMNVSTLELGDSALYLCASEGQGIGQPQHFGDGTRLSIL.

The chain links TRBV5-1 to TRBJ2-3, with D tentatively TRBD1 (6 bases). CDR1 SGHRS and CDR2 YFSETQ come from the germline V gene. V shed 0 bases and J shed 1 base, with 15 bases lying between them. The CDR3 covers 17 residues. CDR3 loop: CASSLDNRAPRTDTQYF. The CDR3 DNA is TGCGCCAGCAGCTTGGATAACAGGGCTCCCCGCACAGATACGCAGTATTTT. The full variable domain, in which reference TRBV5-1 and TRBJ2-3 provide the parts outside the CDR3, is KAGVTQTPRYLIKTRGQQVTLSCSPISGHRSVSWYQQTPGQGLQFLFEYFSETQRNKGNFPGRFSGRQFSNSRSEMNVSTLELGDSALYLCASSLDNRAPRTDTQYFGPGTRLTVL.

J is TRBJ2-3 and V is TRBV7-9; D possibly corresponds to TRBD2 (6 bases). In germline, CDR1 is SEHNR, CDR2 FQNEAQ (reference sequence). The CDR3 is made up of 15 amino acids. V lost 3 bases and J lost 3, with 13 bases in between. CDR3 in DNA: TGTGCCAGCAGCTTGGTTATTAGCGGAACAGATACGCAGTATTTT. Protein: CASSLVISGTDTQYF.